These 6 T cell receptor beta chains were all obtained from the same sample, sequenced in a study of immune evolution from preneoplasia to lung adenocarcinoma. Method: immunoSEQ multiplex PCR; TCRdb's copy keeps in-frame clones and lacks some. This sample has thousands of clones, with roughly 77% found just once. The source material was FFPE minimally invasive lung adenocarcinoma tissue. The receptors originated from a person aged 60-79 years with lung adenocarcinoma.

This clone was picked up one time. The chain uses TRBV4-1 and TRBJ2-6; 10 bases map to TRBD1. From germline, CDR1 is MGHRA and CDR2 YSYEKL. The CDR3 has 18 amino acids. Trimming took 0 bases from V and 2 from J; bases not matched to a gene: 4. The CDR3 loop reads CASSQDGQGGAGANVLTF. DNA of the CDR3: TGCGCCAGCAGCCAAGACGGACAGGGGGGTGCTGGGGCCAACGTCCTGACTTTC.

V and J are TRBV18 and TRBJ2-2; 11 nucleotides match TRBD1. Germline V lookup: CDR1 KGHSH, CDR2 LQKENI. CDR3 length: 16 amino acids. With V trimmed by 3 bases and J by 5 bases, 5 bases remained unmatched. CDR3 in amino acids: CASSPLDRGRTGELFF. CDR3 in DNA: TGTGCCAGCTCACCTCTGGACAGGGGGCGGACCGGGGAGCTGTTTTTT.

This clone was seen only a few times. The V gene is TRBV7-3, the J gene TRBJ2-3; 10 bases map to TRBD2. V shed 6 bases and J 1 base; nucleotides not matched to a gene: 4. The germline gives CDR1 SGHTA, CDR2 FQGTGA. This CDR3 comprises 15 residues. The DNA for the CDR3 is TGTGCCAGCAGTTGGCTAGCGGGAGGCACAGATACGCAGTATTTT. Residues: CASSWLAGGTDTQYF.

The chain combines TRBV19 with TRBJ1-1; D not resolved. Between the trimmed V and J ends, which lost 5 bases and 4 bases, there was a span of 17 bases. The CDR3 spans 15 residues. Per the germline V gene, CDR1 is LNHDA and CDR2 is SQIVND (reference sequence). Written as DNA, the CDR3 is TGTGCCAGTAGTCCGGGCCAACTCCTAGGCACTGAAGCTTTCTTT. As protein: CASSPGQLLGTEAFF.

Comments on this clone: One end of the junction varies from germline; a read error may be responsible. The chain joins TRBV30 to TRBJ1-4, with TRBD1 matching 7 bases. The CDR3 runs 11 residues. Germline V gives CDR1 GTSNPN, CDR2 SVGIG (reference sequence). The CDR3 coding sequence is TGTGCCTGGAGCGCCACCGGGACAGTGGTTTTT. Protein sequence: CAWSATGTVVF.

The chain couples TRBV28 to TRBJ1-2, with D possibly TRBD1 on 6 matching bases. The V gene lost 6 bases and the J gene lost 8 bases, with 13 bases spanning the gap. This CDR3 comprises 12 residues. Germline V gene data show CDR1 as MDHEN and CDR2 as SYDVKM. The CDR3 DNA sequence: TGTGCCAGCAGCCAATCTAGGGGGGGCTACACCTTC. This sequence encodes CASSQSRGGYTF.